This is a list of T cell receptor beta chains from one sample in a study of technical replicates of blood from several donors. The assay was immunoSEQ multiplex PCR, and TCRdb's table has in-frame clones only and misses some. The sample holds about 80,000 clones, roughly 98% seen once. The sample consisted of T cells isolated from PBMCs. Receptor source: a human donor in good health. Each CDR3 is given with its conserved first and last residue. D genes are given only for firm matches. Clone sizes are given selectively: once, few, many, or a class where the clone is expanded.

TRBJ1-3	NA	TRBV6-1	NA	TGTGCCAGCAGGGTGGAGGGTGAGGGAAACACCATATATTTT	CASRVEGEGNTIYF
TRBJ2-1	TRBD2	TRBV10-3	NA	TGTGCCATCAGCCGAGCGGGGGGGCCCGATGAGCAGTTCTTC	CAISRAGGPDEQFF
TRBJ1-2	NA	TRBV6-5	once	TGTGCCAGCAGAAGACAGCAGTATGGCTACACCTTC	CASRRQQYGYTF
TRBJ1-2	NA	TRBV30	NA	TGTGCCTGGAGTCGGGGGGCGAGCTTATATGGCTACACCTTC	CAWSRGASLYGYTF
TRBJ1-2	NA	TRBV30	NA	TGTGCCTGGGACAGGTTTGGGTATGGCTACACCTTC	CAWDRFGYGYTF
TRBJ1-6	NA	TRBV6-1	NA	TGTGCCAGCAGTGAAGTAGCCGATTCACCCCTCCACTTT	CASSEVADSPLHF
TRBJ2-1	NA	TRBV5-6	NA	TGTGCCAGCAGCTTGACAAACTCCTACAATGAGCAGTTCTTC	CASSLTNSYNEQFF
TRBJ1-4	NA	TRBV6-5	NA	TGTGCCAGCAGTTACGTTGACAGCTTGGGCGTGGAACTGTTTTTT	CASSYVDSLGVELFF
TRBJ1-1	NA	TRBV5-4	NA	TGTGCCAGCAGCTCGGGACTTCATTTAGGTGAAGCTTTCTTT	CASSSGLHLGEAFF
TRBJ2-5	TRBD1	TRBV14	NA	TGTGCCAGCAGCCAAGATCTAAGGACAGGGTACCAAGAGACCCAGTACTTC	CASSQDLRTGYQETQYF
TRBJ2-7	TRBD1	TRBV4-1	NA	TGCGCCAGCAGCCAAGTGACAGGGGGCCTATCCGAGCAGTACTTC	CASSQVTGGLSEQYF
TRBJ1-1	TRBD1	TRBV6-5	once	TGTGCCAGCGTACATTCAGGGACAGCCATTCATGAAGCTTTCTTT	CASVHSGTAIHEAFF
TRBJ1-6	NA	TRBV9	NA	TGTGCCAGCAGCGTGGCAAATTCACCCCTCCACTTT	CASSVANSPLHF
TRBJ2-7	NA	TRBV7-9	once	TGTGCCAGCAGCTTCCCCAGAGGTCCGGACGAGCAGTACTTC	CASSFPRGPDEQYF
TRBJ2-7	NA	TRBV19	NA	TGTGCCACGGGGACTGGAGGATACGAGCAGTACTTC	CATGTGGYEQYF
TRBJ1-5	TRBD1	TRBV4-2	NA	TGTGCCAGCAGCCAAACAGGGGGCGGGCAGCCCCAGCATTTT	CASSQTGGGQPQHF
TRBJ1-5	TRBD1	TRBV25-1	NA	TGTGCCAGCAGTACAGGGGGCAGTCAGCCCCAGCATTTT	CASSTGGSQPQHF
TRBJ2-4	NA	TRBV2	NA	TGTGCCAGCCTCATGGAGGTCAAAAACATTCAGTACTTC	CASLMEVKNIQYF
TRBJ2-5	TRBD2	TRBV9	NA	TGTGCCAGCAGCGTAGAGGCGGGGGGAATAGGACCTCAAGAGACCCAGTACTTC	CASSVEAGGIGPQETQYF
TRBJ2-1	TRBD2	TRBV11-2	NA	TGTGCCAGCAGCACCAGGCTAGCGGGAGGAGGAAATGAGCAGTTCTTC	CASSTRLAGGGNEQFF
TRBJ2-2	NA	TRBV29-1	NA	TGCAGCGTTGGGGGCTGGACCGGGGAGCTGTTTTTT	CSVGGWTGELFF
TRBJ2-3	TRBD1	TRBV10-1	NA	TGCGCCAGCAGTGGGACAGGGGCTCCGGGCGATACGCAGTATTTT	CASSGTGAPGDTQYF
TRBJ2-7	TRBD1	TRBV6-4	NA	TGTGCCAGCAGTGACCCGGGACAGCCCACCTACGAGCAGTACTTC	CASSDPGQPTYEQYF
TRBJ2-7	NA	TRBV11-2	NA	TGTGCCAGCAGCTTAATAGGGGGTAGCTACGAGCAGTACTTC	CASSLIGGSYEQYF
TRBJ2-7	TRBD1	TRBV7-9	NA	TGTGCCAGCAGCCACCGAGGACAGGGGCTGCACGAGCAGTACTTC	CASSHRGQGLHEQYF
TRBJ2-7	TRBD2	TRBV12-5	NA	TGTGCTAGTGGTTCAACCGGACGCAGGGGACTAGCGGGAGATAACTACGAGCAGTACTTC	CASGSTGRRGLAGDNYEQYF
TRBJ2-2	NA	TRBV4-2	NA	TGTGCCAGCAGCCACGCTAGCTTGAACACCGGGGAGCTGTTTTTT	CASSHASLNTGELFF
TRBJ1-3	TRBD1	TRBV9	NA	TGTGCCAGCAGCCCTCGACAGGGGGCGGATATCACCATATATTTT	CASSPRQGADITIYF
TRBJ2-1	NA	TRBV9	NA	TGTGCCAGCAGCGTTCGGCTAGGGGGTGAGAATGAGCAGTTCTTC	CASSVRLGGENEQFF
TRBJ1-2	TRBD1	TRBV15	NA	TGTGCCACCAGCAGAGCGGGACAGGCGTTACATGGCTACACCTTC	CATSRAGQALHGYTF
TRBJ2-7	NA	TRBV12-5	NA	TGTGCTAGTGGTTTGGTACTCCCCCGACAGAAGCGCGAGCAGTACTTC	CASGLVLPRQKREQYF
TRBJ2-1	TRBD2	TRBV6-5	NA	TGTGCCAGCAGTTACGGGACCGGGGGGGCCTACAATGAGCAGTTCTTC	CASSYGTGGAYNEQFF
TRBJ2-7	TRBD2	TRBV11-2	NA	TGTGCCAGCAGCTTAGATATGAGCGGGAGCGTCTACGAGCAGTACTTC	CASSLDMSGSVYEQYF
TRBJ2-1	TRBD2	TRBV28	NA	TGTGCCAGCAGTTCGCCGCCGGGTCTAGCGGAAACCTACAATGAGCAGTTCTTC	CASSSPPGLAETYNEQFF
TRBJ2-7	TRBD1	TRBV7-9	NA	TGTGCCAGCAGCATCGGGACAGGGGGGCTAGGTGAGCAGTACTTC	CASSIGTGGLGEQYF
TRBJ1-2	NA	TRBV4-1	NA	TGCGCCAGCAGCCAGCCCACCTACAGGTCAGACTATGGCTACACCTTC	CASSQPTYRSDYGYTF
TRBJ1-5	NA	TRBV28	NA	TGTGCCAGCACCCTAAGGCAGGGCAATCAGCCCCAGCATTTT	CASTLRQGNQPQHF
TRBJ1-1	NA	TRBV4-2	NA	TGTGCCAGCAGCCAAGTGACTATTAACACTGAAGCTTTCTTT	CASSQVTINTEAFF
TRBJ2-1	NA	TRBV5-4	NA	TGTGCCAGCAACACAGGGAGCTCCTACAATGAGCAGTTCTTC	CASNTGSSYNEQFF
TRBJ2-7	NA	TRBV19	NA	TGTGCCAGTAGTATAGGCGGAAGCTCCTACGAGCAGTACTTC	CASSIGGSSYEQYF
TRBJ2-1	NA	TRBV28	NA	TGTGCCAGCCGGCGGGCTACCTACAATGAGCAGTTCTTC	CASRRATYNEQFF
TRBJ2-1	TRBD2	TRBV30	once	TGTGCCTGGAGTGGGAGGGAGGGTAACAATGAGCAGTTCTTC	CAWSGREGNNEQFF
TRBJ2-3	NA	TRBV4-1	NA	TGCGCCAGCAGCCAATTTGGCGGGGAGAGGGATACGCAGTATTTT	CASSQFGGERDTQYF
TRBJ2-2	NA	TRBV11-2	NA	TGTGCCAGCAGCTTAGGTGGGGGCAACACCGGGGAGCTGTTTTTT	CASSLGGGNTGELFF
TRBJ2-7	NA	TRBV2	NA	TGTGCCAGCAGTGAGACGGGAACCTACGAGCAGTACTTC	CASSETGTYEQYF
TRBJ2-7	TRBD1	TRBV19	NA	TGTGCCAGTAGTATTGGGACAGGGATTAAGGTCGAGCAGTACTTC	CASSIGTGIKVEQYF